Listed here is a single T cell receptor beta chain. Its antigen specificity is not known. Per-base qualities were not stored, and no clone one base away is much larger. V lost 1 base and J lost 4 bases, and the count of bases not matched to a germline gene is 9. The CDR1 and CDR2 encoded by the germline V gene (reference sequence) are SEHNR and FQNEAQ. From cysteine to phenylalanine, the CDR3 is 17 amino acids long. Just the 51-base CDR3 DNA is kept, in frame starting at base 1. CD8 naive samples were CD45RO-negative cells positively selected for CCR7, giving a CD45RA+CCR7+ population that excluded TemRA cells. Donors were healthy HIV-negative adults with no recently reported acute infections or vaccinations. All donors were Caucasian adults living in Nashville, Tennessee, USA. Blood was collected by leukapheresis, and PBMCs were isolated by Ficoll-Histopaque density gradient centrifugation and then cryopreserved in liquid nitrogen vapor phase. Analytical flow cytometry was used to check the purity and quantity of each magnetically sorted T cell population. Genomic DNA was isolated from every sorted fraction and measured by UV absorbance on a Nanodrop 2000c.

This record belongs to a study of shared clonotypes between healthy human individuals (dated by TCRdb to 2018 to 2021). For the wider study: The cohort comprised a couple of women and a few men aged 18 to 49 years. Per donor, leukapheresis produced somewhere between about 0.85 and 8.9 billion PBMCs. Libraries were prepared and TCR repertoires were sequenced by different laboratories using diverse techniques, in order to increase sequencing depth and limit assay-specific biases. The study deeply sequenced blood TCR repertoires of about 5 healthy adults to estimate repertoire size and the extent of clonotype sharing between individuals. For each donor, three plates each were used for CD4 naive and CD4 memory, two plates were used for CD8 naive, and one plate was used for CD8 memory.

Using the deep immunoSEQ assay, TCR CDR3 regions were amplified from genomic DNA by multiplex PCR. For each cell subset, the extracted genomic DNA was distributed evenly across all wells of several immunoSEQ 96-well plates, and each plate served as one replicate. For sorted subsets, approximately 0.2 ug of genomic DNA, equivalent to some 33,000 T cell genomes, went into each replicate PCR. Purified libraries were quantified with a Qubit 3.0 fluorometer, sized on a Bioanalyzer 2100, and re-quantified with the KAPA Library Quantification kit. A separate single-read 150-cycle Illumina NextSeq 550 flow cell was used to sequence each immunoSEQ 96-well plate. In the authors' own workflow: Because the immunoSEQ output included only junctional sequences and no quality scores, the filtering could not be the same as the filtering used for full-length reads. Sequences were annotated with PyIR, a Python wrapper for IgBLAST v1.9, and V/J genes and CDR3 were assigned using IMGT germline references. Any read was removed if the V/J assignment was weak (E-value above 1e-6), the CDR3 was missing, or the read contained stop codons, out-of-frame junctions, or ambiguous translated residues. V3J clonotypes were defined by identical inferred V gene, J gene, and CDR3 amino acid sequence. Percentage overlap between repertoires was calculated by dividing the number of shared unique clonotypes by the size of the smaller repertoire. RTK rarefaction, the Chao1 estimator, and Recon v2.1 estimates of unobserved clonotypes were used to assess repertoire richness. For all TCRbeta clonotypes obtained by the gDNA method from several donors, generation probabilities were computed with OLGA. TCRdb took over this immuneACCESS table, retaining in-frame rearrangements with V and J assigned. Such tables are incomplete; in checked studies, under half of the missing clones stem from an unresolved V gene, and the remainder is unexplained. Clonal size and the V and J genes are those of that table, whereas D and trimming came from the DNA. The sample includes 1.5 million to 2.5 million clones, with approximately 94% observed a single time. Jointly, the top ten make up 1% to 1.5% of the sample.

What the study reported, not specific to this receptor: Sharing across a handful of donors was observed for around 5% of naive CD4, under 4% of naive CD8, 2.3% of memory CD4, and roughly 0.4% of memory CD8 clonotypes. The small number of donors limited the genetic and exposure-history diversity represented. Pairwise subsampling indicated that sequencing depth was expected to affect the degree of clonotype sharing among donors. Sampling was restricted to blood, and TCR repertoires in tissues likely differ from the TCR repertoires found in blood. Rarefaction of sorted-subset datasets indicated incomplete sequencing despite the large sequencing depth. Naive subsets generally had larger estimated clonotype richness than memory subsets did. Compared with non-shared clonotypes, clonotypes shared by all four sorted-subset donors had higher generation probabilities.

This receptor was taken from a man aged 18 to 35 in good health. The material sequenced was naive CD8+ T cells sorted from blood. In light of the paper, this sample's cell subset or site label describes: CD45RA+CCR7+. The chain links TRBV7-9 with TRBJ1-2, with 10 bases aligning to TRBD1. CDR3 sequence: CASSLGEGTGVRYGYTF. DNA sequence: TGTGCCAGCAGCTTAGGGGAGGGGACAGGGGTCCGCTATGGCTACACCTTC.